Listed here is a single TCR beta chain. This CDR3 is 15 amino acids long. V was shortened by 6 bases and J by 5 bases, with 14 bases between the two germline ends. Per the germline V gene, CDR1 is LNHDA and CDR2 is SQIVND (reference sequence). These data originate in a study of T cell responses to AZD1222 COVID-19 vaccine. The table came from immunoSEQ multiplex PCR; TCRdb's copy has only in-frame clones and leaves some out. The sample yields over 130,000 clones, around 94% seen once. The receptor was derived from an adult in good health. Sequences were derived from peripheral blood, sampled on day 0 of AZD1222 vaccination. This chain uses TRBV19 with TRBJ1-6, with D unresolved. The DNA of the CDR3 is TGTGCCAGTAGAAGGTGGAGCTCAGATAATTCACCCCTCCACTTT. Encoded protein: CASRRWSSDNSPLHF. The full variable domain, its missing parts supplied by reference TRBV19 and TRBJ1-6, is DGGITQSPKYLFRKEGQNVTLSCEQNLNHDAMYWYRQDPGQGLRLIYYSQIVNDFQKGDIAEGYSVSREKKESFPLTVTSAQKNPTAFYLCASRRWSSDNSPLHFGNGTRLTVT.